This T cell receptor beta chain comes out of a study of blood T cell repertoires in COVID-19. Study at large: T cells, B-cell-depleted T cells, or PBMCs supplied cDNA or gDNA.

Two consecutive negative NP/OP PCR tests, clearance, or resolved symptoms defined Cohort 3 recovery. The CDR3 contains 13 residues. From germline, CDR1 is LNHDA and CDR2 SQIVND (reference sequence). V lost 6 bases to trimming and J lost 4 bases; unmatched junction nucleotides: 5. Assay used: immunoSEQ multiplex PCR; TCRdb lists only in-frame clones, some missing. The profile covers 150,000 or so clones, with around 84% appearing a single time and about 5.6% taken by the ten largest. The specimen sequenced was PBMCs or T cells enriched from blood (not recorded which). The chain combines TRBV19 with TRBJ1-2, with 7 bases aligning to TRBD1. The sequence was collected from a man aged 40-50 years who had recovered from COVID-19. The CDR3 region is CASSLQGSYGYTF. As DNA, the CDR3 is TGTGCCAGTAGCCTACAGGGGTCCTATGGCTACACCTTC.